This T cell receptor (beta chain) was profiled in a study of glioma-infiltrating T cells. Findings and limits, study-wide: Gliomas, especially low-grade, showed above-expected tissue-blood divergence; non-neoplastic patients showed below. CDR3 overlap between tissue and blood was very small.

This clonotype is medium-sized by share. The target antigen is unknown. The CDR3 has 14 amino acids. Germline V gene lookup returns CDR1 MGHRA and CDR2 YSYEKL. V lost 1 base and J lost 6, with 10 bases in between. TCR alpha and beta CDR3 regions were amplified from RNA using iRepertoire nested multiplex PCR. For one-step reverse transcription and amplification, 100-400 ng of tissue mRNA or PBMC total RNA was used. TCRdb passed the multiplex PCR reads through MiXCR, listing each CDR3 protein once. The sample has around 2,700 distinct CDR3 sequences, approximately 35% seen once. The sequenced material came from glioma tissue, nonneoplastic brain tissue, or PBMCs (not recorded which). The rearrangement links TRBV4-1 to TRBJ2-1, with D unclear. The TCR comes from a human donor with low-grade glioma or glioblastoma, undergoing nonglioma brain surgery, or in good health (not recorded which). This CDR3 is CASSQARSSNEQFF. The CDR3 nucleotides are TGCGCCAGCAGCCAAGCGAGATCGAGCAATGAGCAGTTCTTC.